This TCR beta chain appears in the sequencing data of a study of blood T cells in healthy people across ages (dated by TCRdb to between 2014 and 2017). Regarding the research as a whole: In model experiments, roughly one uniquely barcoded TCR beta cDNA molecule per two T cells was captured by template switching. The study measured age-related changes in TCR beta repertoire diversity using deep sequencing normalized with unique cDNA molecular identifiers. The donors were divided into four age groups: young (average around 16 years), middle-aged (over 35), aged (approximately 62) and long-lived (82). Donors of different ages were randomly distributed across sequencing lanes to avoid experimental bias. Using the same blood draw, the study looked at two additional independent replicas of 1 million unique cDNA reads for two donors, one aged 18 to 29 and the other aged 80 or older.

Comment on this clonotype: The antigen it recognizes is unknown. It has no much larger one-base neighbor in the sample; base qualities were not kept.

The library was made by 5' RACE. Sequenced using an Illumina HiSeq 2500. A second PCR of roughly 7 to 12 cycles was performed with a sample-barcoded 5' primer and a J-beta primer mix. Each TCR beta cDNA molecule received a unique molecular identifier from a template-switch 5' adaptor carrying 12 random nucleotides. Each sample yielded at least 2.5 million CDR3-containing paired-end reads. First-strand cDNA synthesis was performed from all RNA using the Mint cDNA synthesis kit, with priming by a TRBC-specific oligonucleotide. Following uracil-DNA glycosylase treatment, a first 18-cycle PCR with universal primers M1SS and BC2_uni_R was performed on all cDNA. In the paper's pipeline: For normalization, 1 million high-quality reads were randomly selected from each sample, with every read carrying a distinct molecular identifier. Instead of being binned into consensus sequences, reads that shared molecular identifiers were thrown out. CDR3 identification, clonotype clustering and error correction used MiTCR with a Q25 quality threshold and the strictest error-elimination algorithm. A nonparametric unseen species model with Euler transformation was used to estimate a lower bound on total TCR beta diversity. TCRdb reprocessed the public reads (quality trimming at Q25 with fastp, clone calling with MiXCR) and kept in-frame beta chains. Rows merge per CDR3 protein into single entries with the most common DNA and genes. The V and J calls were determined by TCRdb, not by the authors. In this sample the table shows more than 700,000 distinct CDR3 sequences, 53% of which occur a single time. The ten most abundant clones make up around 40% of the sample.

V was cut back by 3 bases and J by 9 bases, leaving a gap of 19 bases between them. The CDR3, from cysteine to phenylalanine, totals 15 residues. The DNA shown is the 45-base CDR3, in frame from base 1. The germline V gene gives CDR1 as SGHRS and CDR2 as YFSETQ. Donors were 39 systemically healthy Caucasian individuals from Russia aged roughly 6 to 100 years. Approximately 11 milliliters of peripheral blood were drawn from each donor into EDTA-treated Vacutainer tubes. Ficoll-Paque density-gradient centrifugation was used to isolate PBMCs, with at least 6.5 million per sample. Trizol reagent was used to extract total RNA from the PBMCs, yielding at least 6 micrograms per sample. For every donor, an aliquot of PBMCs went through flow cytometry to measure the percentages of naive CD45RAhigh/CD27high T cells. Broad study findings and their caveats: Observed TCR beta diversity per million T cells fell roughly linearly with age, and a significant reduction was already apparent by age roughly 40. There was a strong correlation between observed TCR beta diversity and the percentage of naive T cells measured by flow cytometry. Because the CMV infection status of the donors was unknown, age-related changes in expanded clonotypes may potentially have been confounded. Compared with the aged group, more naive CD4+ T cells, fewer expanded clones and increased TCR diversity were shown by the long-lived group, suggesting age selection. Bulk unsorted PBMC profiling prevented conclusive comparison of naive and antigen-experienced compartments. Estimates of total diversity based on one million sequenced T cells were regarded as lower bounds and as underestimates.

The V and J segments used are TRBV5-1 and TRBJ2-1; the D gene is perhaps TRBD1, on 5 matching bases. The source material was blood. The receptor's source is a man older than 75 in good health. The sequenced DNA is TGCGCCAGCAGCTCTCAGGGCGCAGAGGTCGGTGAGCAGTTCTTC. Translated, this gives CASSSQGAEVGEQFF.